The sequence of this TCR beta chain was determined in a study of OX40 agonist ivuxolimab in advanced cancers. At the level of the study: Participants could have had prior anti-PD-1, anti-PD-L1 or anti-CTLA-4 therapy, and around 40% had some.

Germline V CDR1 and CDR2: SQVTM, ANQGSEA. The CDR3 is 12 residues long. The V gene lost 3 bases and the J gene lost 4 bases, with 9 bases spanning the gap. Measured with immunoSEQ multiplex PCR; TCRdb has only the in-frame clones, and not every one. The data hold tens of thousands of clones, with 88% observed a single time. Remarks on this clone: What it binds is unknown.

Findings of the study overall: Low normalized T-cell clonal expansion was additionally recorded for some nonresponders. No determination was made of the antigen specificity of the expanded peripheral T cells. At 0.1 to 3.0 mg/kg and by week 6, clonal expansion occurred in CD4+ and CD8+ blood T cells.

The source was CD4+ or CD8+ T cells sorted from blood, collected in a trial of the OX40 agonist ivuxolimab. The receptor's source is an adult with an advanced solid tumor such as melanoma, head and neck, liver or kidney cancer. The chain is built from TRBV29-1 and TRBJ1-2; unclear D gene. The CDR3: CSVDPGTYGYTF. Written as DNA, the CDR3 is TGCAGCGTTGACCCGGGCACCTATGGCTACACCTTC.